The clone carrying this TCR beta chain was found a few times. Its target is unknown. This entry comes from a study of cytomegalovirus exposure and HLA in healthy donors. Background on the study: Inside one of the first data releases sat about 91 million unique TCRs taken from HLA-typed donors. General study findings and limits: Presence/absence comparisons presumed near-even sequencing depth among donors. Some TCR beta chains (roughly 160 of them) were listed as cytomegalovirus-associated. Within the data, a cluster of highly shared sequence variants was likely a sequencing artifact.

13 Jbeta primers and 60 Vbeta primers were used for the PCR. Repertoires were generated with immunoSEQ multiplex PCR, while TCRdb's copy carries only in-frame clones and drops some. The table shows under 200,000 clones, with approximately 86% occurring only once. CDR3 length equals 16 residues. Trimming cost V 5 bases and J 7 bases; bases outside gene matches: 10. Looked up from germline, CDR1 is MDHEN and CDR2 is SYDVKM. The TCR was taken from a woman aged 30 to 39 in good health and CMV-seronegative. V usage is TRBV28 and J usage is TRBJ1-3; TRBD1 matches at 11 bases. What was sequenced was PBMCs. CDR3 amino acids: CASSPSPGQGVNTIYF. CDR3 in DNA: TGTGCCAGCAGTCCATCGCCGGGACAGGGGGTCAACACCATATATTTT.